A selection of T cell receptor beta chains follows, all from one sample in a study of T cell responses to AZD1222 COVID-19 vaccine. Measured with immunoSEQ multiplex PCR; TCRdb has only the in-frame clones, and not every one. The repertoire holds 150,000 to 200,000 clones, with about 92% as singletons. The sample in question was peripheral blood, obtained on day 0 of AZD1222 vaccination. Every receptor here comes from an adult in good health. CDR3s leave out the opening cysteine and the closing phenylalanine or tryptophan. Fields, in order: V gene, CDR3 protein.

v_call: TRBV28; cdr3_aa: ASSLTGGDTGELF
v_call: TRBV10-2; cdr3_aa: ASSERTGNGYT
v_call: TRBV28; cdr3_aa: ASSRLWDRVRAGYT
v_call: TRBV30; cdr3_aa: AWNRGLDEQF
v_call: TRBV19; cdr3_aa: ASSIFAQGQNTEAF
v_call: TRBV7-2; cdr3_aa: ASSLNSQGPQH
v_call: TRBV27; cdr3_aa: ASSLGGSTEAF
v_call: TRBV14; cdr3_aa: ASSQALQPQH
v_call: TRBV28; cdr3_aa: ASRSGQGWGYT
v_call: TRBV25-1; cdr3_aa: ASSRRGTGDTEAF
v_call: TRBV4-3; cdr3_aa: ASSQEYRGGYT
v_call: TRBV3-1/TRBV3-2; cdr3_aa: ASSQDRAEHSGNTIY
v_call: TRBV4-1; cdr3_aa: ASSLKTGTGGYGYT
v_call: TRBV4-2; cdr3_aa: ASSQPSSGNTIY
v_call: TRBV9; cdr3_aa: ASSVGGGEVDTQY
v_call: TRBV19; cdr3_aa: ASSLETGRQPQH
v_call: TRBV27; cdr3_aa: ASSRDTVYGYT
v_call: TRBV7-9; cdr3_aa: ASSGPWGGYT
v_call: TRBV29-1; cdr3_aa: SVGEGGSMNTEAF
v_call: TRBV27; cdr3_aa: ASSFGRGRQPQH
v_call: TRBV5-6; cdr3_aa: ASSVPGQDNEQF
v_call: TRBV6-5; cdr3_aa: ASRRTGVAEAF
v_call: TRBV5-1; cdr3_aa: ASSITSGSYEQY
v_call: TRBV7-6; cdr3_aa: ASSPPDRPYTEAF
v_call: TRBV3-1/TRBV3-2; cdr3_aa: ASSRDPNTGELF
v_call: TRBV5-1; cdr3_aa: ASSRSGVKSTEAF
v_call: TRBV25-1; cdr3_aa: ASSDGDRETQY
v_call: TRBV10-2; cdr3_aa: ASSRYGRLAGAGGNEQF
v_call: TRBV27; cdr3_aa: ASSLSGVGFYGYT
v_call: TRBV5-4; cdr3_aa: ASSPPDSGYT
v_call: TRBV20-1; cdr3_aa: SASWQARGTGELF
v_call: TRBV6-2/TRBV6-3; cdr3_aa: ASSYGPRPGNQPQH
v_call: TRBV7-9; cdr3_aa: ASSWSSSNQPQH
v_call: TRBV6-2/TRBV6-3; cdr3_aa: ASTPQGNIAGEAF